This T cell receptor (beta chain) derives from a study of molecular identifiers for immune sequencing clone quantification. Study-wide results and caveats: Effector cells kept over 97% of their molecules in clones above 20 RNA copies, while naive cells kept under 1% there.

Preparation of the bulk TCR libraries relied on previously described methods and listed TCR primers. One entry per CDR3 protein, called by TCRdb with MiXCR from the PCR reads. Of roughly 320,000 distinct CDR3 sequences listed, over 20% were seen once; the top ten hold over 0.7%. With 10%, 30% or 50% of RNA, about 17,000 to 1,000,000 naive CD8 T cells were sequenced. About this clonotype itself: The target antigen is unknown.

Germline V lookup: CDR1 DFQATT, CDR2 SNEGSKA (reference sequence). The V and J ends lost 5 bases and 9 bases respectively, with 11 bases between them. CDR3 length: 11 amino acids. The sequenced material came from naive CD8+ T cells from blood, with Jurkat cell RNA spiked in. Subset specified: FACS-sorted CD8+CD4-CCR7+CD45RA+ naive T cells. The J gene is TRBJ2-1, the V gene TRBV20-1, with D unclear. The clonotype originates from a human donor in good health. Some libraries in this study had Jurkat cell RNA spiked in. CDR3 protein: CSAGQVGEQFF. The DNA for the CDR3 is TGCAGTGCTGGGCAGGTGGGTGAGCAGTTCTTC.